The source of this TCR beta chain is a study of blood T cell repertoires in COVID-19. The CDR3 covers 13 residues. V lost 6 bases, J lost 1 base, and 9 bases lay in between. CDR1 and CDR2 from the germline V gene are KGHSH and LQKENI. In the original workflow: How many nucleated cells were present was estimated from reference gene primer amplification. Data came from immunoSEQ multiplex PCR; TCRdb stores just in-frame clones and leaves some out. The DNA was the basis for D and trimming; V, J and clone size are from that table. The table has 150,000 to 200,000 clones, around four fifths seen once; the top ten hold over 7%.

The sequence was obtained from a woman older than 75 with COVID-19, enrolled during active disease. The chain joins TRBV18 to TRBJ1-1, with a possible D match to TRBD1 (5 bases). Sequencing input: peripheral blood. For the CDR3, the DNA is TGTGCCAGCTCGGGGCTTGGGAACACTGAAGCTTTCTTT. It encodes CASSGLGNTEAFF.